This T cell receptor beta chain was identified during a study of blood T cell repertoires in COVID-19. Study-level information: The United States, Italy and Spain provided the acute and convalescent COVID-19 samples.

Sequencing used immunoSEQ multiplex PCR; TCRdb keeps in-frame clones, though not all of them. Among 90,000 or so clones listed, roughly 78% were seen once. V gave up 3 bases and J gave up 0 bases; unmatched junction bases: 15. This CDR3 comprises 18 residues. The V gene's germline CDR1 is SGHRS and CDR2 YFSETQ. The sequence was obtained from a woman at least 80 years old with acute or convalescent COVID-19. V and J are TRBV5-1 and TRBJ2-7, with 7 bases aligning to TRBD1. Sequencing was carried out using peripheral blood. The CDR3 reads CASSSVGLGQHISYEQYF. The DNA for the CDR3 is TGCGCCAGCAGCTCGGTGGGCTTGGGACAGCATATCTCCTACGAGCAGTACTTC.